Listed below are T cell receptor beta chains from one sample, sequenced in a study of control samples from healthy donors and cancer patients. The data were produced by immunoSEQ multiplex PCR, yet TCRdb's version contains in-frame clones alone and is incomplete. The sample yields tens of thousands of clones, around 87% seen once. Input material: PBMCs. The receptors here all came from a woman aged 55-69 years with lung cancer. Each CDR3 is given without its conserved first and last residue. Where a row states a size, it is once, few, many or the class of an expanded clone; other rows omit it.

clone_size j_call v_call cdr3_aa
- TRBJ1-5 TRBV30 AWSVREREPQH
- TRBJ1-2 TRBV2 ASSAQTVYGYT
- TRBJ1-2 TRBV27 ASRRTGQGYGYT
few TRBJ1-6 TRBV27 ASSRQGAYSPLH
- TRBJ2-1 TRBV29-1 SGRSGSSYNEQF
- TRBJ2-1 TRBV5-5 ASSSDSATSYNEQF
- TRBJ2-7 TRBV27 ASSLRPGSGAYEQY
- TRBJ2-5 TRBV5-1 ASSLWDRNQETQY
- TRBJ1-5 TRBV7-8 ASSATRSNQPQH
- TRBJ2-7 TRBV5-1 ASSWGLRASLSEQY
- TRBJ1-5 TRBV28 ASSYPGQNQPQH
- TRBJ1-2 TRBV27 ASSSGADYGYT